The source of this TCR beta chain is a study of CD8 T cells in ankylosing spondylitis. The study's findings and limits: One TCR beta motif, made up of 7 or 8 highly homologous variants, appeared characteristic of ankylosing spondylitis blood. CD8+ by phenotype, disease-linked clones were relatively rare in peripheral blood. Within matched ankylosing spondylitis synovial fluid, disease-linked clones were reportedly significantly enriched. Reports of some motif variants in reactive arthritis synovial fluid and blood predate this one.

This clonotype was counted many times. The target antigen is unknown. The length of the CDR3 is 11 residues. The germline V and J ends were trimmed by 4 bases and 10 bases, with 8 bases remaining between them. A quantitative 5'-RACE method, one with molecular barcodes, was used to make TCR beta libraries. TCRdb processed the 5' RACE reads anew with MiXCR; each CDR3 protein has one entry. The data hold approximately 520,000 distinct CDR3 sequences, with about 5.4% observed a single time. Sample: blood, either unsorted or a sorted T cell fraction (not recorded which). The genes are TRBV12-3 or TRBV12-4 and TRBJ2-1; D is perhaps TRBD1 (5 bases). The receptor comes from a male donor with ankylosing spondylitis. CDR3 DNA: TGTGCCAGCAGTTCACCAGGGGAGCAGTTCTTC. Translating it yields CASSSPGEQFF.